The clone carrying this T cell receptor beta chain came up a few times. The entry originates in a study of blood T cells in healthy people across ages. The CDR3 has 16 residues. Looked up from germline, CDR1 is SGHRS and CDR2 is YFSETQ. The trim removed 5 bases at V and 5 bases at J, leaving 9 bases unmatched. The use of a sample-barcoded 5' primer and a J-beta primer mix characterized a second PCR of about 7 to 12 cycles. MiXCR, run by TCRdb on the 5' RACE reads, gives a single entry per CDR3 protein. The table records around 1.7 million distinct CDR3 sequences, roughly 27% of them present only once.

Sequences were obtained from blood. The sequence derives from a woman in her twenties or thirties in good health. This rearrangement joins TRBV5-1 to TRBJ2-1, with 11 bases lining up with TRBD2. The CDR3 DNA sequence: TGCGCCAGCAGTTTATCGGGACTAGCGGACAACAATGAGCAGTTCTTC. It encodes CASSLSGLADNNEQFF. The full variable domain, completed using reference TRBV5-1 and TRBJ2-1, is KAGVTQTPRYLIKTRGQQVTLSCSPISGHRSVSWYQQTPGQGLQFLFEYFSETQRNKGNFPGRFSGRQFSNSRSEMNVSTLELGDSALYLCASSLSGLADNNEQFFGPGTRLTVL.